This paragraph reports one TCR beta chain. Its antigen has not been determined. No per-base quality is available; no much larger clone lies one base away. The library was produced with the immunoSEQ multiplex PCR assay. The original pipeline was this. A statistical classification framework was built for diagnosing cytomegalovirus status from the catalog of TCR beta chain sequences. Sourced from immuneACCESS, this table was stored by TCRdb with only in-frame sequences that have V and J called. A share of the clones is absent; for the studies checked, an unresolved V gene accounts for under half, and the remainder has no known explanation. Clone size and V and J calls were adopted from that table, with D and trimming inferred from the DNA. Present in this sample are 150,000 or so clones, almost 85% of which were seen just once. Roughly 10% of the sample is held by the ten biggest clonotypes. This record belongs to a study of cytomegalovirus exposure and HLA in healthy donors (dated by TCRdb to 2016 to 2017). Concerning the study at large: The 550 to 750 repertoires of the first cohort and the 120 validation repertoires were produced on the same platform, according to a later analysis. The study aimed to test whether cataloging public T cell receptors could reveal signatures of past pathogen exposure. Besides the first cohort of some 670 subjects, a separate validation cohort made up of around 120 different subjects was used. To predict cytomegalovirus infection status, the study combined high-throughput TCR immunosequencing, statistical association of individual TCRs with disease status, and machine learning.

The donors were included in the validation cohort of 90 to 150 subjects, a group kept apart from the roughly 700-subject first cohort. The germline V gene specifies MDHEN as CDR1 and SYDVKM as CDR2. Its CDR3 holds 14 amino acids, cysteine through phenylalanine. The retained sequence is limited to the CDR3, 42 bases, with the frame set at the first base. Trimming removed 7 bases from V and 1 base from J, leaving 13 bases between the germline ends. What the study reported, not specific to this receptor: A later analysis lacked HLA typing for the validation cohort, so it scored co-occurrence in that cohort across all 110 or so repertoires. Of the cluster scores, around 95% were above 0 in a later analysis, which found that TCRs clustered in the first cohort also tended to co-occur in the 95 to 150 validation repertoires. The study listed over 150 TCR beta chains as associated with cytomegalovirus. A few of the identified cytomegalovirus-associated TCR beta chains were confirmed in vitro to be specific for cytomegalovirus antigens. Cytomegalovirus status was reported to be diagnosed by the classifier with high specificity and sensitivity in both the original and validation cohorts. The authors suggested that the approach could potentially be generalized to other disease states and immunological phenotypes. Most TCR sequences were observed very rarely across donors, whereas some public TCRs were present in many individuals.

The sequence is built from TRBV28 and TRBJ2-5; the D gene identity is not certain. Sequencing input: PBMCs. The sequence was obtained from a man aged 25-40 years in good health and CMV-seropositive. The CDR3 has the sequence CASTTLGSQETQYF. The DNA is TGTGCCAGCACCACGCTGGGCAGCCAAGAGACCCAGTACTTC.